The rows below give T cell receptor beta chains drawn from one sample of a study of blood T cell dynamics during melanoma immunotherapy. The table came from immunoSEQ multiplex PCR; TCRdb's copy has only in-frame clones and leaves some out. The sample shows under 20,000 clones, 87% of them seen only once. The sample in question was blood, obtained from a patient treated with checkpoint blockade. These receptors came from a human donor with melanoma. Each CDR3 is given with its conserved first and last residue. Fields, in order: clone size, V gene, J gene, D gene, CDR3 protein, CDR3 DNA. The D gene is left open where the match is weak. Not every row has a clone size; where given, it reads once, few, many or a size class.

clone size: medium-sized; V gene: TRBV27; J gene: TRBJ1-2; D gene: TRBD1; CDR3 protein: CASSRSRGLNSNYGYTF; CDR3 DNA: TGTGCCAGCAGCCGATCAAGGGGGCTTAACTCTAACTATGGCTACACCTTC
clone size: .; V gene: TRBV5-1; J gene: TRBJ1-4; D gene: TRBD1; CDR3 protein: CASSLGHRGPNEKLFF; CDR3 DNA: TGCGCCAGCAGCTTGGGACACAGGGGGCCTAATGAAAAACTGTTTTTT
clone size: once; V gene: TRBV6-1; J gene: TRBJ2-7; D gene: .; CDR3 protein: CASSVTVLTYEQYF; CDR3 DNA: TGTGCCAGCAGCGTCACGGTGCTAACCTACGAGCAGTACTTC
clone size: .; V gene: TRBV25-1; J gene: TRBJ2-5; D gene: .; CDR3 protein: CASSEVYRETQYF; CDR3 DNA: TGTGCCAGCAGTGAAGTTTATCGGGAGACCCAGTACTTC
clone size: .; V gene: TRBV7-6; J gene: TRBJ1-2; D gene: .; CDR3 protein: CASSLEGGGYTF; CDR3 DNA: TGTGCCAGCAGCTTAGAGGGTGGTGGCTACACCTTC
clone size: .; V gene: TRBV4-3; J gene: TRBJ1-1; D gene: .; CDR3 protein: CASSQDPPGGVSTEAFF; CDR3 DNA: TGCGCCAGCAGCCAAGATCCCCCCGGGGGGGTTAGCACTGAAGCTTTCTTT
clone size: few; V gene: TRBV27; J gene: TRBJ2-2; D gene: .; CDR3 protein: CASTYKGTGELFF; CDR3 DNA: TGTGCCAGCACATATAAAGGCACCGGGGAGCTGTTTTTT
clone size: .; V gene: TRBV11-2; J gene: TRBJ2-1; D gene: .; CDR3 protein: CASSLARMDTSYNEQFF; CDR3 DNA: TGTGCCAGCAGCTTAGCCAGGATGGACACCTCCTACAATGAGCAGTTCTTC
clone size: .; V gene: TRBV28; J gene: TRBJ2-4; D gene: .; CDR3 protein: CASGAANIQYF; CDR3 DNA: TGTGCCAGCGGGGCGGCCAACATTCAGTACTTC
clone size: .; V gene: TRBV7-3; J gene: TRBJ2-1; D gene: TRBD1; CDR3 protein: CASSYGTGTNEQFF; CDR3 DNA: TGTGCCAGCAGTTACGGGACAGGGACGAATGAGCAGTTCTTC
clone size: .; V gene: TRBV30; J gene: TRBJ2-3; D gene: .; CDR3 protein: CAWNRGTGIDTQYF; CDR3 DNA: TGTGCCTGGAATCGCGGGACTGGTATAGATACGCAGTATTTT
clone size: .; V gene: TRBV19; J gene: TRBJ2-6; D gene: TRBD1; CDR3 protein: CASRGQSSGANVLTF; CDR3 DNA: TGTGCCAGTAGGGGACAGAGCTCTGGGGCCAACGTCCTGACTTTC
clone size: medium-sized; V gene: TRBV5-5; J gene: TRBJ2-1; D gene: .; CDR3 protein: CASSSTGSYNEQFF; CDR3 DNA: TGTGCCAGCAGCTCCACAGGGTCCTACAATGAGCAGTTCTTC
clone size: once; V gene: TRBV6-6; J gene: TRBJ2-1; D gene: TRBD2; CDR3 protein: CASSYRLAGNEQFF; CDR3 DNA: TGTGCCAGCAGTTACAGACTAGCGGGAAATGAGCAGTTCTTC
clone size: .; V gene: TRBV6-5; J gene: TRBJ1-1; D gene: .; CDR3 protein: CASSYSWAAVTEAFF; CDR3 DNA: TGTGCCAGCAGTTACTCCTGGGCGGCGGTCACTGAAGCTTTCTTT
clone size: .; V gene: TRBV5-5; J gene: TRBJ2-5; D gene: TRBD2; CDR3 protein: CASSFSAGVGETQYF; CDR3 DNA: TGTGCCAGCAGCTTCTCTGCGGGAGTAGGAGAGACCCAGTACTTC
clone size: .; V gene: TRBV5-1; J gene: TRBJ2-7; D gene: TRBD2; CDR3 protein: CASSLPSSGTHWDF; CDR3 DNA: TGCGCCAGCAGCTTGCCGTCTAGCGGGACCCATTGGGACTTC
clone size: .; V gene: TRBV19; J gene: TRBJ1-2; D gene: TRBD1; CDR3 protein: CASSTGTGILGYTF; CDR3 DNA: TGTGCCAGTAGTACCGGGACAGGGATTTTGGGCTACACCTTC
clone size: .; V gene: TRBV12-5; J gene: TRBJ1-2; D gene: TRBD1; CDR3 protein: CASGLLRDSRTYTF; CDR3 DNA: TGTGCTAGTGGCCTTCTCCGGGACAGCCGTACCTACACCTTC
clone size: .; V gene: TRBV23-1; J gene: TRBJ1-5; D gene: TRBD1; CDR3 protein: CARSTGMGNQPQHF; CDR3 DNA: TGCGCCAGATCGACAGGGATGGGGAATCAGCCCCAGCATTTT
clone size: .; V gene: TRBV7-8; J gene: TRBJ2-3; D gene: .; CDR3 protein: CASSLGIRTDTQYF; CDR3 DNA: TGTGCCAGCAGCTTAGGGATTCGGACAGATACGCAGTATTTT
clone size: few; V gene: TRBV30; J gene: TRBJ1-1; D gene: TRBD1; CDR3 protein: CAWDRDTEAFF; CDR3 DNA: TGTGCCTGGGACAGGGACACTGAAGCTTTCTTT
clone size: .; V gene: TRBV5-1; J gene: TRBJ2-7; D gene: .; CDR3 protein: CASSEVGLTLGEQYF; CDR3 DNA: TGCGCCAGCAGCGAAGTCGGGTTGACATTAGGCGAGCAGTACTTC
clone size: .; V gene: TRBV7-9; J gene: TRBJ2-1; D gene: TRBD2; CDR3 protein: CASSRFGREARGADNEQFF; CDR3 DNA: TGTGCCAGCTCTAGATTTGGGCGGGAGGCCCGTGGGGCCGACAATGAGCAGTTCTTC
clone size: .; V gene: TRBV15; J gene: TRBJ2-1; D gene: .; CDR3 protein: CATSRDLRRNNEQFF; CDR3 DNA: TGTGCCACCAGCAGAGACCTGAGACGAAACAATGAGCAGTTCTTC
clone size: .; V gene: TRBV10-3; J gene: TRBJ1-2; D gene: TRBD1; CDR3 protein: CAISESGRQGAGGYTF; CDR3 DNA: TGTGCCATCAGTGAGTCAGGGAGACAGGGGGCGGGTGGCTACACCTTC
clone size: .; V gene: TRBV6-4; J gene: TRBJ1-5; D gene: .; CDR3 protein: CASSDTEGGDNQPQHF; CDR3 DNA: TGTGCCAGCAGTGACACGGAGGGAGGCGACAATCAGCCCCAGCATTTT
clone size: .; V gene: TRBV9; J gene: TRBJ1-5; D gene: .; CDR3 protein: CASSVGEYQPQHF; CDR3 DNA: TGTGCCAGCAGCGTAGGGGAATATCAGCCCCAGCATTTT
clone size: .; V gene: TRBV6-5; J gene: TRBJ2-2; D gene: .; CDR3 protein: CASSYGGRGGELFF; CDR3 DNA: TGTGCCAGCAGTTATGGGGGGCGAGGCGGGGAGCTGTTTTTT
clone size: .; V gene: TRBV7-9; J gene: TRBJ1-3; D gene: .; CDR3 protein: CASSWIVDGLFSGNTIYF; CDR3 DNA: TGTGCCAGCAGCTGGATCGTGGACGGGTTGTTCTCTGGAAACACCATATATTTT
clone size: .; V gene: TRBV7-2; J gene: TRBJ2-5; D gene: .; CDR3 protein: CASTRGETQYF; CDR3 DNA: TGTGCCAGCACCCGGGGAGAGACCCAGTACTTC
clone size: once; V gene: TRBV18; J gene: TRBJ2-7; D gene: TRBD1; CDR3 protein: CASSPPTGLGVEQYF; CDR3 DNA: TGTGCCAGCTCACCACCGACAGGGCTCGGAGTCGAGCAGTACTTC
clone size: .; V gene: TRBV7-2; J gene: TRBJ2-1; D gene: .; CDR3 protein: CASSLDGQPHNEQFF; CDR3 DNA: TGTGCCAGCAGCTTAGATGGACAGCCTCACAATGAGCAGTTCTTC
clone size: .; V gene: TRBV7-3; J gene: TRBJ2-1; D gene: TRBD2; CDR3 protein: CASSAGLAAYNEQFF; CDR3 DNA: TGTGCCAGCAGCGCTGGACTAGCGGCATACAATGAGCAGTTCTTC
clone size: .; V gene: TRBV7-8; J gene: TRBJ2-5; D gene: .; CDR3 protein: CASSLVLGPQTQYF; CDR3 DNA: TGTGCCAGCAGCTTAGTACTAGGCCCGCAGACCCAGTACTTC
clone size: .; V gene: TRBV5-6; J gene: TRBJ1-1; D gene: .; CDR3 protein: CASSRHYEAFF; CDR3 DNA: TGTGCCAGCAGCCGACACTATGAAGCTTTCTTT
clone size: .; V gene: TRBV7-3; J gene: TRBJ2-2; D gene: .; CDR3 protein: CASSLGAGELFF; CDR3 DNA: TGTGCCAGCAGCTTGGGTGCCGGGGAGCTGTTTTTT
clone size: .; V gene: TRBV4-1; J gene: TRBJ1-2; D gene: .; CDR3 protein: CASSLKWGTGNYGYTF; CDR3 DNA: TGCGCCAGCAGCCTAAAATGGGGCACAGGGAACTATGGCTACACCTTC
clone size: few; V gene: TRBV4-2; J gene: TRBJ2-3; D gene: .; CDR3 protein: CASSQPDTKSTDTQYF; CDR3 DNA: TGTGCCAGCAGCCAACCCGACACGAAAAGCACAGATACGCAGTATTTT
clone size: .; V gene: TRBV19; J gene: TRBJ2-7; D gene: TRBD1; CDR3 protein: CASSRGQGFAYEQYF; CDR3 DNA: TGTGCCAGTAGTAGGGGACAGGGGTTCGCCTACGAGCAGTACTTC
clone size: .; V gene: TRBV28; J gene: TRBJ2-7; D gene: TRBD1; CDR3 protein: CASSFPGQGAYEQYF; CDR3 DNA: TGTGCCAGCAGTTTCCCTGGACAGGGGGCTTACGAGCAGTACTTC
clone size: .; V gene: TRBV6-6; J gene: TRBJ1-5; D gene: TRBD1; CDR3 protein: CASSPSDRGGQHF; CDR3 DNA: TGTGCCAGCAGTCCGTCAGACAGGGGTGGCCAGCATTTT
clone size: .; V gene: TRBV4-1; J gene: TRBJ2-7; D gene: TRBD1; CDR3 protein: CASSPAAGGIEQYF; CDR3 DNA: TGCGCCAGCAGCCCCGCCGCAGGGGGAATCGAGCAGTACTTC
clone size: once; V gene: TRBV5-4; J gene: TRBJ1-2; D gene: .; CDR3 protein: CASSRIDRTYGYTF; CDR3 DNA: TGTGCCAGCAGCCGAATCGACAGGACCTATGGCTACACCTTC
clone size: .; V gene: TRBV5-4; J gene: TRBJ2-5; D gene: .; CDR3 protein: CASSLVGPQETQYF; CDR3 DNA: TGTGCCAGCAGCTTGGTCGGGCCACAAGAGACCCAGTACTTC
clone size: .; V gene: TRBV6-1; J gene: TRBJ2-7; D gene: .; CDR3 protein: CASSEEAGQAYEQYF; CDR3 DNA: TGTGCCAGCAGTGAAGAAGCAGGGCAGGCCTACGAGCAGTACTTC
clone size: .; V gene: TRBV29-1; J gene: TRBJ2-7; D gene: .; CDR3 protein: CSVEMDRTYEQYF; CDR3 DNA: TGCAGCGTTGAAATGGACCGAACCTACGAGCAGTACTTC
clone size: .; V gene: TRBV19; J gene: TRBJ2-5; D gene: TRBD2; CDR3 protein: CASSIRGLAGGGGETQYF; CDR3 DNA: TGTGCCAGTAGTATACGGGGACTAGCGGGAGGAGGGGGAGAGACCCAGTACTTC
clone size: .; V gene: TRBV4-2; J gene: TRBJ2-3; D gene: TRBD2; CDR3 protein: CASSQGGQGTDTQYF; CDR3 DNA: TGTGCCAGCAGCCAGGGAGGGCAGGGCACAGATACGCAGTATTTT
clone size: .; V gene: TRBV10-3; J gene: TRBJ2-2; D gene: .; CDR3 protein: CAISRALDTGELFF; CDR3 DNA: TGTGCCATCAGTCGGGCCCTGGACACCGGGGAGCTGTTTTTT
clone size: .; V gene: TRBV28; J gene: TRBJ1-2; D gene: .; CDR3 protein: CASSLGDYGYTF; CDR3 DNA: TGTGCCAGCAGTTTGGGGGACTATGGCTACACCTTC
clone size: .; V gene: TRBV23-1; J gene: TRBJ2-5; D gene: .; CDR3 protein: CASSQSSETQYF; CDR3 DNA: TGCGCCAGCAGTCAATCGTCGGAGACCCAGTACTTC
clone size: .; V gene: TRBV7-2; J gene: TRBJ2-1; D gene: .; CDR3 protein: CASSFSANEQFF; CDR3 DNA: TGTGCCAGCAGCTTCTCCGCGAATGAGCAGTTCTTC
clone size: .; V gene: TRBV2; J gene: TRBJ2-3; D gene: TRBD2; CDR3 protein: CASSRTSGTDTQYF; CDR3 DNA: TGTGCCAGCAGTCGAACTAGCGGAACAGATACGCAGTATTTT
clone size: .; V gene: TRBV28; J gene: TRBJ1-4; D gene: .; CDR3 protein: CASTIRTLNEKLFF; CDR3 DNA: TGTGCCAGCACTATCAGGACCTTAAATGAAAAACTGTTTTTT